This TCR beta chain comes out of a study of human T cells and chemical hapten exposure. At the level of the study: Each patch test put 0.01% DPC on the upper back, and results were read at 6 days. Alopecia universalis, totalis or areata was present in patients who were mostly female.

TCRdb reprocessed the RACE reads with MiXCR, giving one entry per CDR3 protein. This sample has under 200,000 distinct CDR3 sequences; around 30% occur once, and the top ten carry 2.9%. The time point denotes: pre-sensitization, week 0. Treatment in this sample: therapeutic diphenylcyclopropenone sensitization with weekly scalp DPC. This clonotype appeared a few times. The antigen remains undetermined. CDR3 size: 12 residues. Looked up from germline, CDR1 is SGHVS and CDR2 is FNYEAQ. The V gene lost 4 bases and the J gene lost 2 bases, with 5 bases spanning the gap. Overall study findings and caveats: Patch test score was positively correlated with the counts of TCRs that had expanded at PT1.

This rearrangement joins TRBV7-6 to TRBJ2-5; D call uncertain. The TCR originated in a woman aged 25-40 years with alopecia areata. Some clones in this sample may be carry-over from other donors' samples. Sequences were derived from whole blood, sampled in connection with sensitization to the hapten diphenylcyclopropenone (DPC). CDR3: CASSSNQETQYF. For the CDR3, the DNA is TGTGCCAGCAGCTCGAATCAAGAGACCCAGTACTTC.